The 6 T cell receptor beta chains below were found in one sample sequenced in a study of T cell repertoires in ileal Crohn's disease. Sample time point: inflamed ileum from the surgical specimen. Assay used: immunoSEQ multiplex PCR; TCRdb lists only in-frame clones, some missing. The sample holds around 15,000 clones, about 92% seen once. Sequencing was carried out using ileal tissue. These TCRs come from an adult with Crohn's disease.

This sequence joins TRBV6-4 and TRBJ1-2; tentative D call: TRBD1 (5 bases). The germline V gene has CDR1 MRHNA and CDR2 SNTAGT. Trimming took 0 bases from V and 4 from J, leaving 12 bases between them. CDR3 length equals 15 residues. DNA of the CDR3: TGTGCCAGCAGTGACTCGACCGACAGTACCTATGGCTACACCTTC. As protein: CASSDSTDSTYGYTF.

The chain uses TRBV6-6 and TRBJ2-1, with a weak D call TRBD2 (7 bases). V was cut by 7 bases and J by 8 bases, with 24 bases left in between. The germline V gene encodes CDR1 MNHNY and CDR2 SVGAGI (reference sequence). CDR3 length equals 16 residues. The CDR3 DNA reads TGTGCCAGCACCACCGTGATGGGGGGGCAGGTCTATGAGCAGTTCTTC. It specifies CASTTVMGGQVYEQFF.

This clone was detected only once. The chain carries TRBV5-1 and TRBJ2-7; TRBD1 agrees at 7 bases. The CDR3 loop spans 15 amino acids. The V gene end was trimmed by 4 bases and the J gene end by 2 bases; junction bases not matched to a gene: 9. Per the germline V gene, CDR1 is SGHRS and CDR2 is YFSETQ. The CDR3 bases are TGCGCCAGCAGCGTGGGACAGCCTGGAACCTACGAGCAGTACTTC. This gives the protein CASSVGQPGTYEQYF. Supplemented by reference TRBV5-1 and TRBJ2-7, the full variable domain reads KAGVTQTPRYLIKTRGQQVTLSCSPISGHRSVSWYQQTPGQGLQFLFEYFSETQRNKGNFPGRFSGRQFSNSRSEMNVSTLELGDSALYLCASSVGQPGTYEQYFGPGTRLTVT.

This chain joins TRBV29-1 and TRBJ1-1, with 10 bases aligning to TRBD1. Germline V lookup: CDR1 SQVTM, CDR2 ANQGSEA. This CDR3 has 13 residues. With 4 bases clipped from V and 5 bases from J, the junction kept 4 bases outside the gene matches. The CDR3 sequence is CSVATGGGTEAFF. CDR3 nucleotide sequence: TGCAGCGTTGCGACAGGGGGCGGAACTGAAGCTTTCTTT.

The chain uses TRBV18 and TRBJ2-1; 10 nucleotides align to TRBD2. From germline, CDR1 is KGHSH and CDR2 LQKENI. Losses at the gene ends were 0 bases for V and 8 bases for J; bases not matched to a gene: 7. The length of the CDR3 is 16 residues. The chain's CDR3 is CASSPPEAGGTDEQFF. CDR3 DNA: TGTGCCAGCTCACCACCGGAAGCGGGGGGGACGGATGAGCAGTTCTTC. The full variable domain, rest sourced from reference TRBV18 and TRBJ2-1, is NAGVMQNPRHLVRRRGQEARLRCSPMKGHSHVYWYRQLPEEGLKFMVYLQKENIIDESGMPKERFSAEFPKEGPSILRIQQVVRGDSAAYFCASSPPEAGGTDEQFFGPGTRLTVL.

This clone was detected a few times. V usage is TRBV21-1 and J usage is TRBJ2-7. TRBV21-1 is tagged as a pseudogene. This CDR3 comprises 14 residues. CDR3 sequence: CASSKGSVCYEQYF. CDR3 sequence (DNA): TGTGCCAGCAGCAAAGGCTCCGTTTGCTACGAGCAGTACTTC.